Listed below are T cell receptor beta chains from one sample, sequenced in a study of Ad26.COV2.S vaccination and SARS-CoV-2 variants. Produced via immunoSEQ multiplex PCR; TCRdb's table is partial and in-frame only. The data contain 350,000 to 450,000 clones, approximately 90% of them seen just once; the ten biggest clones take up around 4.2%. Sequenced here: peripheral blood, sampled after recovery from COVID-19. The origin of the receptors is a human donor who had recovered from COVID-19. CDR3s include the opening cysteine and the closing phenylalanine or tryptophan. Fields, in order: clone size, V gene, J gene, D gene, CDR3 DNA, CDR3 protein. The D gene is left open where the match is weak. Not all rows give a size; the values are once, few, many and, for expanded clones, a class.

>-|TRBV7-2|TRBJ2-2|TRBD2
TGTGCCAGCAGCTTAGAGTGGCGGGGGGGCCCAGGGGAGCTGTTTTTT
CASSLEWRGGPGELFF
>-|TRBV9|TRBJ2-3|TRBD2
TGTGCCAGCAGCGCGGGGGGGCCCACTACTAGCACAGATACGCAGTATTTT
CASSAGGPTTSTDTQYF
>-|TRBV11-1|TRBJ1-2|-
TGTGCCAGCAGCTTGGGGGGGGACCCCGGCTACACCTTC
CASSLGGDPGYTF
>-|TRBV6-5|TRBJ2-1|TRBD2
TGTGCCAGCAGTTCTCCCCTAGCGGGGGACCCAAAGCAGTTCTTC
CASSSPLAGDPKQFF
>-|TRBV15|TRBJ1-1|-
TGTGCCACCAGCGCCCGGAGGGGGAAGAACACTGAAGCTTTCTTT
CATSARRGKNTEAFF
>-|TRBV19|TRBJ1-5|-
TGTGCCAGTACCCCAACCATGGGTCTGAACAATCAGCCCCAGCATTTT
CASTPTMGLNNQPQHF
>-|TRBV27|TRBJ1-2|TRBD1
TGTGCCAGCGCCGGGACAGGGCCTAACTATGGCTACACCTTC
CASAGTGPNYGYTF
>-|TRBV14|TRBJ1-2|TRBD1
TGTGCCAGCAGCCAAGGACAGGGTTATGGCTACACCTTC
CASSQGQGYGYTF
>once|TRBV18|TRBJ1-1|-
TGTGCCAGCTCTCAGAGGGGGGCTGAAGCTTTCTTT
CASSQRGAEAFF
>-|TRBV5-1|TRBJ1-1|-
TGCGCCAGCAGCAGGGGACAATTGAACACTGAAGCTTTCTTT
CASSRGQLNTEAFF
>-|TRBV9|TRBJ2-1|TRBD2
TGTGCCAGCAGCGGGAAGACTAGCGGTAATGAGCAGTTCTTC
CASSGKTSGNEQFF
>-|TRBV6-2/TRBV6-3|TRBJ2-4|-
TGTGCCAGCAGTTACAACCAGGTTCTAGCCAAAAACATTCAGTACTTC
CASSYNQVLAKNIQYF
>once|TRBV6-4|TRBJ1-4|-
TGTGCCAGCAGCCCAGGGTGGCCTAATGAAAAACTGTTTTTT
CASSPGWPNEKLFF
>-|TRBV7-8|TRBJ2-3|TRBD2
TGTGCCAGCAGCCTTAGCGGGGGGGTCACAGATACGCAGTATTTT
CASSLSGGVTDTQYF
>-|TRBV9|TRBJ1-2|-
TGTGCCAGCAGCGTAGGGTACGGCGGCTACACCTTC
CASSVGYGGYTF
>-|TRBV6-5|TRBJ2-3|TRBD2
TGTGCCAGTGATGCGGGGGGCGCTACAGATACGCAGTATTTT
CASDAGGATDTQYF
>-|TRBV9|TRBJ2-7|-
TGTGCCAGCAGCCCAGAAGCCGGGTCTTACGAGCAGTACTTC
CASSPEAGSYEQYF
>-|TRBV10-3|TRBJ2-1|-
TGTGCCATCAGTGAGTGGGAAAACAATGAGCAGTTCTTC
CAISEWENNEQFF
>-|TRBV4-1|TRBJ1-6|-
TGCGCCAGCAGGAACGACGGTCCGAGTTCACCCCTCCACTTT
CASRNDGPSSPLHF
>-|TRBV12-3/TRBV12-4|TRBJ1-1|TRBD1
TGTGCCACGGGACAGGGGGCGGTCACTGAAGCTTTCTTT
CATGQGAVTEAFF
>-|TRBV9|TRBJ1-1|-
TGTGCCAGCAGCGGGGACCGCGGACGTAGTATCGCTGAAGCTTTCTTT
CASSGDRGRSIAEAFF
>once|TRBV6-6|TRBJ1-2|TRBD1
TGTGCCAGCATAACCGGGACAGGGATGTATGGCTACACCTTC
CASITGTGMYGYTF
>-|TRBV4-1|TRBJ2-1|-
TGCGCCAGCAGCCAACCGGTAGAGGTGAAATACAATGAGCAGTTCTTC
CASSQPVEVKYNEQFF
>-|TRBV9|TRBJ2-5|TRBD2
TGTGCCAGCAGCACGCTAGCGGGGCCTCTGGAGACCCAGTACTTC
CASSTLAGPLETQYF
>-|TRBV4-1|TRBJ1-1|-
TGCGCCAGCAGCTGGGGGAAGGGCACTGAAGCTTTCTTT
CASSWGKGTEAFF
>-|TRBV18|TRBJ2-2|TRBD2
TGTGCCAGCTCACCGGTGCCTAGCGGGGGCCCTAACACCGGGGAGCTGTTTTTT
CASSPVPSGGPNTGELFF
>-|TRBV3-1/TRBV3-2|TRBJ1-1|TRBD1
TGTGCCAGCAGCCTTCCGGGACAGGGTTGGACTGAAGCTTTCTTT
CASSLPGQGWTEAFF
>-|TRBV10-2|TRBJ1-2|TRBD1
TGCGCCAGCAGTGAGTCAGGGGGCGCCGTTTACTATGGCTACACCTTC
CASSESGGAVYYGYTF
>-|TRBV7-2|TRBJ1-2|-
TGTGCCAGCAGCTCCGTGAACTATGGCTACACCTTC
CASSSVNYGYTF
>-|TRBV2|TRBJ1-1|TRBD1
TGTGCCAGGTCAGTGACCGACAGGGACCCGGCTGAAGCTTTCTTT
CARSVTDRDPAEAFF
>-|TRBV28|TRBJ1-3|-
TGTGCCAGCAGTTTATCGTTCACCTCTGGAAACACCATATATTTT
CASSLSFTSGNTIYF
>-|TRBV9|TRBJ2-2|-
TGTGCCAGCAGCGTCGACCCCACCGGGGAGCTGTTTTTT
CASSVDPTGELFF
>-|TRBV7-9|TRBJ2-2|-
TGTGCCAGCAGCGGTCAGGGGTGGACCGGGGAGCTGTTTTTT
CASSGQGWTGELFF
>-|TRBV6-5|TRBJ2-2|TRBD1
TGTGCCAGCAGTTCGGACAGGGCCCACACCGGGGAGCTGTTTTTT
CASSSDRAHTGELFF
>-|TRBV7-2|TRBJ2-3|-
TGTGCCAGCAGCTTCAGCGGTACAGATACGCAGTATTTT
CASSFSGTDTQYF
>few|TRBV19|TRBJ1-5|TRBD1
TGTGCCAGGGGCCCGGACAGGGCGGGTCAGCCCCAGCATTTT
CARGPDRAGQPQHF
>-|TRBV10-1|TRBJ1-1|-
TGCGCCAGCAGCAGCGGAACAAACACTGAAGCTTTCTTT
CASSSGTNTEAFF
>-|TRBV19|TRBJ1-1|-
TGTGCCAGTAGTAGGCGTGGAGGACAGAGGAACACTGAAGCTTTCTTT
CASSRRGGQRNTEAFF
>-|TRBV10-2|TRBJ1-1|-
TGCGCCAGCAGGGGGATACTCGACAGAACTTATGAAGCTTTCTTT
CASRGILDRTYEAFF
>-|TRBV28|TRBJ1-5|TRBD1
TGTGCCAGCAGTATTCCCAGGGGGCTCCAGCCCCAGCATTTT
CASSIPRGLQPQHF
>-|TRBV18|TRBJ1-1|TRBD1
TGTGCCAGCTCACCAGCGGGGACAGCGAACACTGAAGCTTTCTTT
CASSPAGTANTEAFF
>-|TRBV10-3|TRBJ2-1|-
TGTGCCATCAGTGAGCCCAGTAGAGAGCGGGACAATGAGCAGTTCTTC
CAISEPSRERDNEQFF
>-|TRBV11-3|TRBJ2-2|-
TGTGCCAGCAGCTTAGGGCTAGCGAACACCGGGGAGCTGTTTTTT
CASSLGLANTGELFF
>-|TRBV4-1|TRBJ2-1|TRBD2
TGCGCCAGCAGCCCAATAGCGGGGGGAATAAGTGAGCAGTTCTTC
CASSPIAGGISEQFF
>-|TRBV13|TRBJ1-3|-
TGTGCCAGCAGCTTTCGCACAAACACCATATATTTT
CASSFRTNTIYF
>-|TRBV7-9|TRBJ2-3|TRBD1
TGTGCCAGCAGCTTGGGAAAGGGGGCCTACACAGATACGCAGTATTTT
CASSLGKGAYTDTQYF
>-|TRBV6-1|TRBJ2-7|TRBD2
TGTGCCAGCAGTGTAGCTAGCGGGGGTACCTACGAGCAGTACTTC
CASSVASGGTYEQYF
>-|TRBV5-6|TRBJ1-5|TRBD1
TGTGCCAGCAGCCGGGCCGGGACAGAACTTGGCAATCAGCCCCAGCATTTT
CASSRAGTELGNQPQHF
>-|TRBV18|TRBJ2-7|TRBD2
TGTGCCAGCTCATTAGCGGGAGAAGAGCAGTACTTC
CASSLAGEEQYF
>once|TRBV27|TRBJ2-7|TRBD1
TGTGCCAGCAGCCATGGACAGGGCGGCGAGCAGTACTTC
CASSHGQGGEQYF
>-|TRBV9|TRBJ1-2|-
TGTGCCAGCAGCGTCCATGACGGAAGGGACTATGGCTACACCTTC
CASSVHDGRDYGYTF
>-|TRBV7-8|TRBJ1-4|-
TGTGCCAGCAGCTTACAAGACAGTCATGAAAAACTGTTTTTT
CASSLQDSHEKLFF
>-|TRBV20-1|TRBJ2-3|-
TGCAGTGCCGCGGTTGAAGATACGCAGTATTTT
CSAAVEDTQYF
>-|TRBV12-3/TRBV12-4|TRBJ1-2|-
TGTGCCAGCTCCGGGCGCTACTATGGCTACACCTTC
CASSGRYYGYTF